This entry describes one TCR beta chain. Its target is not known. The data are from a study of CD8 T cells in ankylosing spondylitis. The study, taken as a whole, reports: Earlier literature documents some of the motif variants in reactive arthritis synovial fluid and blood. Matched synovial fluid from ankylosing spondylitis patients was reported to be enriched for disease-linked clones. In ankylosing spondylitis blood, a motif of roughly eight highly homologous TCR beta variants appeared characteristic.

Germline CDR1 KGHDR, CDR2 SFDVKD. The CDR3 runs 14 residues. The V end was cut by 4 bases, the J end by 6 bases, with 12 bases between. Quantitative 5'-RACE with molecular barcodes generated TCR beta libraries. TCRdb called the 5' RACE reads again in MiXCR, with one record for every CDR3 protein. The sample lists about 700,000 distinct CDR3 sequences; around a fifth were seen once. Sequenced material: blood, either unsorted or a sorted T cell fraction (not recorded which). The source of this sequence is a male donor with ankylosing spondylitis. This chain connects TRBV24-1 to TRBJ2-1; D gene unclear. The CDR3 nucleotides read TGTGCCACCAGTGACCCCGCCGGCCGCAATGAGCAGTTCTTC. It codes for CATSDPAGRNEQFF.